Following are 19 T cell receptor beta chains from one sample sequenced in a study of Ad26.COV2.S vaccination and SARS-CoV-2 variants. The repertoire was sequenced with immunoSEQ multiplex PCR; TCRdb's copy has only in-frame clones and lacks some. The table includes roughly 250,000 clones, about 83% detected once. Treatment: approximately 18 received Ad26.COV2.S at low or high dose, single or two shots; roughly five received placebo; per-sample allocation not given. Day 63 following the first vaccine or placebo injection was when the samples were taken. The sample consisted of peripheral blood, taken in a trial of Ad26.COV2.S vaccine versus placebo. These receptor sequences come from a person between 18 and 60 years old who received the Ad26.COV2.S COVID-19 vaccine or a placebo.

In DNA form, the CDR3 reads TGTGCCAGCAGCTTAGTGGGCAGGGGGCCTCTGAACACTGAAGCTTTCTTT. It yields the protein CASSLVGRGPLNTEAFF. This chain connects TRBV11-2 to TRBJ1-1; 8 nucleotides agree with TRBD1. Germline V gene data show CDR1 as SGHAT and CDR2 as FQNNGV. The ends lost 1 base at V and 0 bases at J; junction bases unmatched: 7. CDR3 length: 17 residues.

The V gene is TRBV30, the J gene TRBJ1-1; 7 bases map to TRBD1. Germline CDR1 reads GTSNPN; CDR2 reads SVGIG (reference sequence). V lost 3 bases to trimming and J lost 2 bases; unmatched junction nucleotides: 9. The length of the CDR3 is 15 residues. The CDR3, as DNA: TGTGCCTGGAGGGGGAACAGGGGAGGCAACACTGAAGCTTTCTTT. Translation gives CAWRGNRGGNTEAFF.

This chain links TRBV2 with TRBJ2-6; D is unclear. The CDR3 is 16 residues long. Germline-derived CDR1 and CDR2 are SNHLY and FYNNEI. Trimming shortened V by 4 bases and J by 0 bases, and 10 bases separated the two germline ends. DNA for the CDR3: TGTGCCAGCAGTGCGGACGTATTCTCTGGGGCCAACGTCCTGACTTTC. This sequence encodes CASSADVFSGANVLTF.

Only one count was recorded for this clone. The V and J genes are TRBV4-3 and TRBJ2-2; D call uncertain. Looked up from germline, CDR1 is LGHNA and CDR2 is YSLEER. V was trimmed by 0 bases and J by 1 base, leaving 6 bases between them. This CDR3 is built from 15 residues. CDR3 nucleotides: TGCGCCAGCAGCCAAGAACCGCTGAACACCGGGGAGCTGTTTTTT. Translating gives CASSQEPLNTGELFF.

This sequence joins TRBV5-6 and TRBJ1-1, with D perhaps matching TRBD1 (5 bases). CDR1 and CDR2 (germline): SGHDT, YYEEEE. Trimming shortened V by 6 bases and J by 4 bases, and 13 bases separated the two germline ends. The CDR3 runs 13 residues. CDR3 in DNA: TGTGCCAGCACCTCTTGGGGGGGCACTGAAGCTTTCTTT. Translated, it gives CASTSWGGTEAFF.

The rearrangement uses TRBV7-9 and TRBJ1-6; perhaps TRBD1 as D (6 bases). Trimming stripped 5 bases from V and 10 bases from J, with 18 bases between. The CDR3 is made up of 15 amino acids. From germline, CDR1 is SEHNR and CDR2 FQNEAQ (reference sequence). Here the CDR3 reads CASSAPGTRDSPLHF. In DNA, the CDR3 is TGTGCCAGCAGCGCACCCGGGACAAGGGACTCACCCCTCCACTTT.

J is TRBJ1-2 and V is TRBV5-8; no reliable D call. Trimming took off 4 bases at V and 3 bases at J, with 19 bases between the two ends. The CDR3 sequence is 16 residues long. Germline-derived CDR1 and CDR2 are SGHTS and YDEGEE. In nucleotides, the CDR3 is TGTGCCAGCAGCAGAGGAGAGGGCGTAAATGACTATGGCTACACCTTC. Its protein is CASSRGEGVNDYGYTF.

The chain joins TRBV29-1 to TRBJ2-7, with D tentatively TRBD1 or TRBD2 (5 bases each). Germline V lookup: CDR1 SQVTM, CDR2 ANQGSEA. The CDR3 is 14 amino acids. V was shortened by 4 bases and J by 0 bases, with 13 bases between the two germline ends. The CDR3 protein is CSVVGTVDSYEQYF. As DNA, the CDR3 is TGCAGCGTTGTTGGGACGGTGGACTCCTACGAGCAGTACTTC.

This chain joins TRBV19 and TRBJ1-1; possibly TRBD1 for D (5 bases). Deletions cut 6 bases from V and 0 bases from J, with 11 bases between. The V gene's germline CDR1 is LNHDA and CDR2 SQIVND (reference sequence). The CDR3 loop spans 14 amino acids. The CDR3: CASRQPGLNTEAFF. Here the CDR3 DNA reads TGTGCCAGTAGACAACCGGGACTGAACACTGAAGCTTTCTTT. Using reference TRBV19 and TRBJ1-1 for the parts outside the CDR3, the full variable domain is DGGITQSPKYLFRKEGQNVTLSCEQNLNHDAMYWYRQDPGQGLRLIYYSQIVNDFQKGDIAEGYSVSREKKESFPLTVTSAQKNPTAFYLCASRQPGLNTEAFFGQGTRLTVV.

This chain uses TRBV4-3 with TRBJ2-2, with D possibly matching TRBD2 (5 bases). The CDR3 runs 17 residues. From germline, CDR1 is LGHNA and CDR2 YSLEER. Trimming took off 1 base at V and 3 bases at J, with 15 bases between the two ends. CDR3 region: CASSQGAGVKDTGELFF. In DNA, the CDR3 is TGCGCCAGCAGCCAAGGGGCCGGGGTGAAGGACACCGGGGAGCTGTTTTTT.

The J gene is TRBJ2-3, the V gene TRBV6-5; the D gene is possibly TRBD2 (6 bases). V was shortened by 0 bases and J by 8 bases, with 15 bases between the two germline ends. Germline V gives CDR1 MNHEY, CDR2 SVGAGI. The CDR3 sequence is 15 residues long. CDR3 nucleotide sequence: TGTGCCAGCAGTTACTCGACGGAACTAGCAGCTACGCAGTATTTT. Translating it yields CASSYSTELAATQYF.

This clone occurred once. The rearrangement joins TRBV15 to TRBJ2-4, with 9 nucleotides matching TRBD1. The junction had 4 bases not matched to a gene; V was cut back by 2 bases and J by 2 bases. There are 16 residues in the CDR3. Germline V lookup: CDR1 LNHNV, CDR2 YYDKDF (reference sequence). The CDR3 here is CATSRSGTGTKNIQYF. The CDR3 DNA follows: TGTGCCACCAGCAGATCAGGGACAGGGACCAAAAACATTCAGTACTTC.

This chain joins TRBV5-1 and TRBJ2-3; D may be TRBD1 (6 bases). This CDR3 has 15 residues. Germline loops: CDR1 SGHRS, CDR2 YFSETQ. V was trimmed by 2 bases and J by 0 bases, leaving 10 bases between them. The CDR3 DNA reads TGCGCCAGCAGCTTACAGGGATATAGCACAGATACGCAGTATTTT. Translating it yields CASSLQGYSTDTQYF.

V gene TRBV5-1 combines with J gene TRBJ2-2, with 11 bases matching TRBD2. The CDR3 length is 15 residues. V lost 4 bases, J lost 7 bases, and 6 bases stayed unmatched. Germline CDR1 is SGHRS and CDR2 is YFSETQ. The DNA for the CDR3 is TGCGCCAGCAGCGGCCCCGGACTAGCGGGCGGGGAGCTGTTTTTT. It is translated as CASSGPGLAGGELFF.

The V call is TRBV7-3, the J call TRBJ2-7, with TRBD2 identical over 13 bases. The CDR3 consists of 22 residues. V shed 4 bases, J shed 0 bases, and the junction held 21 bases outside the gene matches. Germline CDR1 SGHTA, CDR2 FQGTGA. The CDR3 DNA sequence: TGTGCCAGCAGCTCGGCCCTCACTAGCGGGAGGGCGAAGTTACCGAGCTCCTACGAGCAGTACGTC. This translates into CASSSALTSGRAKLPSSYEQYV.

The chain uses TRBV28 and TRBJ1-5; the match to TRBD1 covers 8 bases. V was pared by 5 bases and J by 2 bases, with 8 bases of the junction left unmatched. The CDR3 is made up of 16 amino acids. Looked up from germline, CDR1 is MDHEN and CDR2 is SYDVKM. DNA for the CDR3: TGTGCCAGCAGTCCCCTCAAACAGGGGGGCAATCAGCCCCAGCATTTT. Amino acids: CASSPLKQGGNQPQHF.

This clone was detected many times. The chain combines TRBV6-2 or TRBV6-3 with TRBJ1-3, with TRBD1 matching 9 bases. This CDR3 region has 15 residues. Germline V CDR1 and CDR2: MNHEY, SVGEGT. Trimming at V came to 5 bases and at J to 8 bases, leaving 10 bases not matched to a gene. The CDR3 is CASSLDGQGLDTIYF. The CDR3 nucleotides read TGTGCCAGCAGTCTCGACGGACAGGGGCTGGACACCATATATTTT.

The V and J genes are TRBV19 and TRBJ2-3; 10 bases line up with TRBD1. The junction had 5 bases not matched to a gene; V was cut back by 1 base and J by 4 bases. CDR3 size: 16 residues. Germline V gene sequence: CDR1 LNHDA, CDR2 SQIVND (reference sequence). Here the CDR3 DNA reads TGTGCCAGTAGTATAGCTGGGACAGGGGTTCCAGATACGCAGTATTTT. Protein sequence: CASSIAGTGVPDTQYF.

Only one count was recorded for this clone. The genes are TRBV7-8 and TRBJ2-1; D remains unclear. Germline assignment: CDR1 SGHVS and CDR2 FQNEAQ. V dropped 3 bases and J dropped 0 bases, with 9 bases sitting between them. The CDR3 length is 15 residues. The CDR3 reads CASSFRTDSYNEQFF. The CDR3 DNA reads TGTGCCAGCAGCTTCAGGACCGACTCCTACAATGAGCAGTTCTTC.